A single sample gave rise to the 3 T cell receptor beta chains below, sequenced in a study of CD8+ T cells in alopecia areata. Extraction and reverse transcription of RNA yielded cDNA as the sequencing template. Here immunoSEQ multiplex PCR was the method, and the copy in TCRdb shows in-frame clones only, minus some. Of 150,000 or so clones detected, more than 85% appear once; the ten largest clones hold 13%. As to treatment: oral pan-JAK inhibitor, 5-10 mg twice daily. Sequencing was performed on CD8+ T cells sorted from blood, taken at week 4, from a patient treated with tofacitinib. The receptor set was obtained from a human donor with alopecia areata.

The chain carries TRBV11-2 and TRBJ1-1; D possibly corresponds to TRBD1 (6 bases). Per the germline V gene, CDR1 is SGHAT and CDR2 is FQNNGV. V gave up 1 base and J gave up 8 bases, with 11 bases separating them. This CDR3 is 13 amino acids long. The CDR3: CASSLGAGGEAFF. For the CDR3, the DNA is TGTGCCAGCAGCTTAGGCGCGGGGGGCGAAGCTTTCTTT.

The V gene is TRBV6-5, the J gene TRBJ1-3; D remains ambiguous. The V gene's germline CDR1 is MNHEY and CDR2 SVGAGI. CDR3 length: 13 amino acids. Trimming pared 4 bases from V and 7 bases from J, leaving 11 bases between. In DNA, the CDR3 is TGTGCCAGCAGTTCCGGTGAAGGGAACACCATATATTTT. Translating it yields CASSSGEGNTIYF.

This clone is a singleton in its sample. The chain is built from TRBV7-9 and TRBJ1-4; the D gene is possibly TRBD1 (5 bases). The CDR3 contains 15 residues. Between the trimmed V and J ends, which lost 5 bases and 2 bases, there was a span of 12 bases. Germline lookup yields CDR1 SEHNR and CDR2 FQNEAQ (reference sequence). The CDR3 reads CASSEPGPTNEKLFF. DNA for the CDR3: TGTGCCAGCAGCGAGCCGGGACCGACTAATGAAAAACTGTTTTTT. Variable domain in full (rest from reference TRBV7-9 and TRBJ1-4): DTGVSQNPRHKITKRGQNVTFRCDPISEHNRLYWYRQTLGQGPEFLTYFQNEAQLEKSRLLSDRFSAERPKGSFSTLEIQRTEQGDSAMYLCASSEPGPTNEKLFFGSGTQLSVL.